Shown below are 27 T cell receptor beta chains from a single sample sequenced in a study of T-cell reconstitution after alpha-beta-depleted transplantation in children. During its preparation, the TCRbeta library received unique molecular identifiers. Each CDR3 protein is one row after TCRdb ran MiXCR on the PCR reads. The sample holds about a million distinct CDR3 sequences, about 30% seen once. The sequences come from PBMCs, mostly from graft donor cells, collected 360 days after TCRalphabeta/CD19-depleted stem cell transplant. The source is a boy in the first two years of life who had a stem cell transplant for SCID, so the T cells may come from the graft donor.

The rearrangement uses TRBV6-5 and TRBJ2-1, with 7 nucleotides matching TRBD1. The CDR3 consists of 14 residues. V lost 3 bases, J lost 8 bases, and 7 bases stayed unmatched. CDR1 MNHEY and CDR2 SVGAGI come from the germline V gene. DNA of the CDR3: TGTGCCAGCAGTTATGCACAGGGGTGGTATGAGCAGTTCTTC. Encoded protein: CASSYAQGWYEQFF.

This clonotype turned up a few times. J is TRBJ2-1 and V is TRBV9; weak D call: TRBD2 (5 bases). There are 14 residues in the CDR3. CDR1 SGDLS and CDR2 YYNGEE come from the germline V gene. The ends were cut back, 0 bases at V and 4 bases at J, with 8 bases in the middle. The CDR3 sequence is CASSVEGGYNEQFF. The CDR3 nucleotides read TGTGCCAGCAGCGTAGAAGGAGGATACAATGAGCAGTTCTTC.

This chain links TRBV3-1 with TRBJ2-1; perhaps TRBD1 as D (7 bases). The V gene lost 4 bases and the J gene lost 9 bases, with 10 bases spanning the gap. Germline CDR1 LGHDT, CDR2 YNNKEL (reference sequence). The CDR3 runs to 12 residues. Written as DNA, the CDR3 is TGTGCCAGCAGCCGACAGGGACTTGAGCAGTTCTTC. It codes for CASSRQGLEQFF.

This chain links TRBV5-1 with TRBJ2-1, with 9 bases that match TRBD1. The CDR3 has 15 amino acids. The J segment lost 4 bases and the V segment lost 3 bases, leaving 5 bases of the junction unmatched. In germline, CDR1 is SGHRS, CDR2 YFSETQ. CDR3 bases: TGCGCCAGCAGCTCCCGGGACAGGGCGTACAATGAGCAGTTCTTC. Its translation is CASSSRDRAYNEQFF.

The chain combines TRBV12-3 or TRBV12-4 with TRBJ2-5; D is tentatively TRBD1 or TRBD2 (5 bases each). Trimming took off 2 bases at V and 0 bases at J, with 25 bases between the two ends. This CDR3 contains 20 residues. The CDR3 is CASSLNLPGFGGRNQETQYF. CDR3 nucleotide sequence: TGTGCCAGCAGTTTAAATTTACCCGGATTTGGGGGACGGAACCAAGAGACCCAGTACTTC.

This clonotype showed up many times. The gene calls are TRBV6-2 or TRBV6-3 and TRBJ1-1; D is possibly TRBD1 (5 bases). V was trimmed by 2 bases and J by 0 bases, leaving 10 bases between them. The CDR3 is made up of 15 amino acids. The germline V gene has CDR1 MNHEY and CDR2 SVGEGT. The CDR3 bases are TGTGCCAGCAGTTACGGAGGGACGGTGAACACTGAAGCTTTCTTT. Protein sequence: CASSYGGTVNTEAFF.

The chain combines TRBV7-2 with TRBJ1-2; a weak D match, TRBD1 (6 bases). V lost 1 base, J lost 4 bases, and 13 bases lay in between. Germline V gene data show CDR1 as SGHTA and CDR2 as FQGNSA. There are 15 residues in the CDR3. CDR3 sequence reads: CASSLVPGETYGYTF. CDR3 in DNA: TGTGCCAGCAGCTTAGTCCCAGGGGAAACCTATGGCTACACCTTC.

DNA for the CDR3: TGCGCCAGCAGCCGCACGACAGGGACCAAGAACACTGAAGCTTTCTTT. Its translation: CASSRTTGTKNTEAFF. The chain couples TRBV5-1 to TRBJ1-1; 7 bases are a match to TRBD1. V trimming: 4 bases; J trimming: 1 base; junction bases outside the gene matches: 10. Germline-derived CDR1 and CDR2 are SGHRS and YFSETQ. This CDR3 region has 16 residues.

The rearrangement links TRBV4-3 to TRBJ1-2, with D hard to call. V lost 1 base and J lost 4, with 22 bases in between. The CDR3 length is 18 residues. The germline V gene encodes CDR1 LGHNA and CDR2 YSLEER. CDR3 in DNA: TGCGCCAGCAGCCAAGGGATTGTTGTAGTGGAGGGAACCTATGGCTACACCTTC. Protein sequence: CASSQGIVVVEGTYGYTF.

The V gene is TRBV2, the J gene TRBJ2-5; 9 bases map to TRBD1. Germline CDR1 is SNHLY and CDR2 is FYNNEI. J was trimmed by 4 bases and V by 0 bases; bases with no gene match: 3. The CDR3 is 15 residues long. The CDR3: CASSEARDRAETQYF. The CDR3 nucleotides read TGTGCCAGCAGTGAAGCGCGGGACAGGGCAGAGACCCAGTACTTC.

The chain links TRBV11-2 to TRBJ2-1, with D possibly being TRBD2 (5 bases). V lost 1 base, J lost 10 bases, and 11 bases lay in between. The germline V gene has CDR1 SGHAT and CDR2 FQNNGV. The CDR3 loop spans 13 amino acids. The CDR3, as DNA: TGTGCCAGCAGCTTAGGAGACGGGGTCGAGCAGTTCTTC. It encodes CASSLGDGVEQFF.

The chain is built from TRBV12-3 or TRBV12-4 and TRBJ2-2; D remains unclear. This CDR3 has 15 residues. The ends were cut back, 4 bases at V and 1 base at J, with 10 bases in the middle. The chain's CDR3 is CASSYVLQNTGELFF. In DNA form, the CDR3 reads TGTGCCAGCAGTTACGTACTCCAGAACACCGGGGAGCTGTTTTTT.

V gene TRBV7-9 combines with J gene TRBJ2-7; D ambiguous. Germline-derived CDR1 and CDR2 are SEHNR and FQNEAQ (reference sequence). This CDR3 is 12 amino acids long. With 4 bases removed from V and 2 bases from J, the gap between germline ends came to 6 bases. CDR3 coding DNA: TGTGCCAGCAGCTCGGACCCCTACGAGCAGTACTTC. It is translated as CASSSDPYEQYF.

This clonotype was picked up a small number of times. The J gene is TRBJ1-2, the V gene TRBV14; D is unresolved. V was cut by 0 bases and J by 6 bases, with 11 bases left in between. The CDR3 runs 14 residues. Germline assignment: CDR1 SGHDN and CDR2 FVKESK. The CDR3 DNA is TGTGCCAGCAGCCAAGATATTGGAGGGAATGGCTACACCTTC. Translated, it gives CASSQDIGGNGYTF.

The genes are TRBV7-9 and TRBJ1-3, with D hard to call. The V end lost 10 bases, the J end lost 4 bases, and 17 bases lay between the germline ends. The CDR3 extends over 14 amino acids. Germline V gene sequence: CDR1 SEHNR, CDR2 FQNEAQ (reference sequence). This CDR3 is CATQRAKSGNTIYF. CDR3 coding DNA: TGTGCCACACAGCGGGCAAAGTCGGGAAACACCATATATTTT.

The gene calls are TRBV4-1 and TRBJ2-3; D perhaps matches TRBD2 (5 bases). V lost 0 bases to trimming and J lost 5 bases, with 15 bases between them. Germline V lookup: CDR1 MGHRA, CDR2 YSYEKL. This CDR3 region has 16 residues. In DNA form, the CDR3 reads TGCGCCAGCAGCCAAGATGCGGGTTTGATTAGAGATACGCAGTATTTT. This gives the protein CASSQDAGLIRDTQYF.

V and J are TRBV27 and TRBJ1-5, with 7 bases that match TRBD1. V lost 5 bases to trimming and J lost 4 bases; unmatched junction nucleotides: 8. CDR1 MNHEY and CDR2 SMNVEV come from the germline V gene (reference sequence). This CDR3 is 15 amino acids long. CDR3 DNA: TGTGCCAGCAGTCCCCAAAAACAGGGGAATCAGCCCCAGCATTTT. As protein: CASSPQKQGNQPQHF.

Note on this clonotype: It may be a read error: a sequence one base away is much more abundant. The chain is built from TRBV3-1 and TRBJ2-7; D possibly corresponds to TRBD2 (6 bases). This CDR3 has 15 residues. CDR1 and CDR2 from the germline V gene are LGHDT and YNNKEL (reference sequence). CDR3 nucleotide sequence: TGTGCCAGCTGCCAAGAATTAGCGGTATCCTACGAGCAGTACTTC. Amino acid sequence: CASCQELAVSYEQYF.

The rearrangement joins TRBV5-1 to TRBJ2-2, with D perhaps matching TRBD1 (6 bases). CDR1 is SGHRS, CDR2 YFSETQ, per germline. Trimming shortened V by 6 bases and J by 3 bases, and 15 bases separated the two germline ends. CDR3 size: 15 residues. CDR3 region: CASNPQPGDTGELFF. DNA of the CDR3: TGCGCCAGCAACCCCCAACCAGGGGACACCGGGGAGCTGTTTTTT.

V and J are TRBV5-1 and TRBJ2-2; 11 bases are a match to TRBD1. This CDR3 has 16 residues. J was trimmed by 7 bases and V by 5 bases; bases with no gene match: 10. CDR1 and CDR2 from the germline V gene are SGHRS and YFSETQ. The CDR3 is CASRIPGTGGIGELFF. CDR3 in DNA: TGCGCCAGCAGGATCCCCGGGACAGGGGGTATCGGGGAGCTGTTTTTT.

This clonotype was found many times. The chain carries TRBV18 and TRBJ2-3; 8 bases line up with TRBD2. V gave up 8 bases and J gave up 0 bases; unmatched junction bases: 10. The CDR3 sequence is 16 residues long. Germline V CDR1 and CDR2: KGHSH, LQKENI. CDR3: CASSPPGGLSTDTQYF. CDR3 DNA sequence: TGTGCCAGCAGCCCCCCGGGGGGGCTTAGCACAGATACGCAGTATTTT.

This clonotype was picked up a small number of times. V is TRBV7-2 and J is TRBJ2-3; weak D call: TRBD2 (6 bases). The CDR3 contains 16 residues. V lost 5 bases and J lost 6, with 21 bases in between. In germline, CDR1 is SGHTA, CDR2 FQGNSA. In DNA, the CDR3 is TGTGCCAGCAGCCCCGTAACGGGACTCACTGGTGATACGCAGTATTTT. Its protein is CASSPVTGLTGDTQYF.

This clonotype was detected only a few times. The CDR3 is CASSQVTGSTEAFF. The CDR3 nucleotides read TGCGCCAGCAGCCAAGTCACAGGGAGCACTGAAGCTTTCTTT. The rearrangement joins TRBV4-3 to TRBJ1-1; the D gene is possibly TRBD1 (6 bases). Germline V lookup: CDR1 LGHNA, CDR2 YSLEER. V lost 1 base and J 4 bases, leaving 10 bases between the germline ends. This CDR3 has 14 amino acids.

The V and J genes are TRBV7-7 and TRBJ2-5, with D maybe TRBD1 (5 bases). Germline values: CDR1 SSHAT, CDR2 FNYEAQ (reference sequence). The CDR3 is made up of 18 amino acids. Trimming took 4 bases from V and 1 from J, leaving 22 bases between them. The CDR3 DNA follows: TGTGCCAGCAGCTCAGCCCAAGCCCCGACAGTCGCCCAAGAGACCCAGTACTTC. Translation: CASSSAQAPTVAQETQYF.

In its sample, this clonotype was seen a few times. The CDR3 reads CASSPGRGRAEAFF. In DNA, the CDR3 is TGTGCCAGCTCACCGGGCAGGGGGCGGGCTGAAGCTTTCTTT. The chain employs TRBV18 and TRBJ1-1, with 8 bases lining up with TRBD1. CDR3 length equals 14 residues. Unmatched junction bases numbered 6, after V lost 3 bases and J lost 6 bases. Germline lookup yields CDR1 KGHSH and CDR2 LQKENI.

The chain recombines TRBV4-1 with TRBJ2-3, with TRBD1 identical over 11 bases. The V gene's germline CDR1 is MGHRA and CDR2 YSYEKL. With 4 bases clipped from V and 1 base from J, the junction kept 4 bases outside the gene matches. The CDR3 is 16 residues long. The CDR3 protein is CASSPGQGARTDTQYF. CDR3 bases: TGCGCCAGCAGCCCCGGACAGGGGGCCCGCACAGATACGCAGTATTTT.

The CDR3 DNA follows: TGCAGTGCTAGAGAACTAGCGGATCCTCAAGGGGCCCAGTACTTC. Amino acid sequence: CSARELADPQGAQYF. The V gene is TRBV20-1, the J gene TRBJ2-5; 8 nucleotides line up with TRBD2. CDR3 length: 15 amino acids. In germline, CDR1 is DFQATT, CDR2 SNEGSKA (reference sequence). V was pared by 0 bases and J by 9 bases, with 12 bases of the junction left unmatched.